A selection of T cell receptor beta chains follows, all from one sample in a study of PD-1 blockade in classical Hodgkin lymphoma. TCRdb's copy holds only in-frame clones and misses some; the assay was immunoSEQ multiplex PCR. The sample consists of about 24,000 clones, 84% of them appearing once. Sequenced here: CD4+ T cells from blood, sampled at baseline. These receptors came from a human donor with classical Hodgkin lymphoma. Each CDR3 is given with its conserved first and last residue. Each record gives: V gene, clone size, J gene, CDR3 protein. A clone size is listed for some rows: how often the clone was seen (once, few, many), or a class if it is expanded.

TRBV6-6	NA	TRBJ1-1	CASNRGTTEAFF
TRBV5-5	NA	TRBJ2-7	CASSLTGGATLAYEQYF
TRBV7-2	NA	TRBJ1-6	CASSLFRGNSPLHF
TRBV19	NA	TRBJ1-5	CASSKGSNQPQHF
TRBV6-5	NA	TRBJ1-5	CASSYSISQPQHF
TRBV27	medium-sized	TRBJ1-1	CASSGQINTEAFF
TRBV2	NA	TRBJ2-1	CASTYHSSPNEQFF
TRBV5-1	NA	TRBJ2-6	CASSFSLSGANVLTF
TRBV5-1	NA	TRBJ2-3	CASSFSEGTETQYF
TRBV30	NA	TRBJ1-2	CAWSRDSPNYGYTF
TRBV2	few	TRBJ1-1	CAVRDSLNTEAFF
TRBV7-9	NA	NA	CASTLGLDSYEQYF
TRBV11-3	NA	TRBJ2-5	CASSRGGPLETQYF
TRBV18	NA	TRBJ1-6	CASSPPDRVDGSPLHF
TRBV19	NA	TRBJ1-3	CASSMYGFSGNTIYF
TRBV5-1	NA	TRBJ2-5	CASSPPREEETQYF
TRBV2	NA	TRBJ1-1	CANKITFLRNTEAFF
TRBV7-3	once	TRBJ1-2	CASSPGPGHNYGYTF